One sample yielded the 29 T cell receptor beta chains listed below, sequenced in a study of CD8+ T cells in alopecia areata. Noted treatment: oral pan-JAK inhibitor, 5-10 mg twice daily. Sequencing used cDNA as its template, made by extracting RNA and reverse transcribing it. Profiled with immunoSEQ multiplex PCR; TCRdb holds only in-frame clones, not every one. Among around 200,000 clones listed, less than 70% were seen once. This sample comprised CD8+ T cells sorted from blood, obtained at week 24, from a patient treated with tofacitinib. The receptor set was obtained from a human donor with alopecia areata.

The chain joins TRBV6-4 to TRBJ1-2; a weak D match, TRBD1 (5 bases). Germline CDR1 MRHNA, CDR2 SNTAGT. This CDR3 region has 12 residues. Deletions cut 6 bases from V and 8 bases from J, with 13 bases between. CDR3 DNA sequence: TGTGCCAGCAGAGTACAGGCTTGGGGCTACACCTTC. Protein sequence: CASRVQAWGYTF.

J is TRBJ2-1 and V is TRBV18; D gene uncertain. Trimming took off 2 bases at V and 1 base at J, with 12 bases between the two ends. Germline V gives CDR1 KGHSH, CDR2 LQKENI. CDR3 size: 16 residues. For the CDR3, the DNA is TGTGCCAGCTCACCAAAGGAACAGATTTCCTACAATGAGCAGTTCTTC. This codes for CASSPKEQISYNEQFF.

V and J are TRBV4-3 and TRBJ2-1; D is unclear. The V gene's germline CDR1 is LGHNA and CDR2 YSLEER. The CDR3 runs to 13 residues. Trimming stripped 9 bases from V and 6 bases from J, with 15 bases between. The CDR3 sequence: CASGQNLLNEQFF. The CDR3, as DNA: TGCGCCAGTGGCCAAAACCTTCTCAATGAGCAGTTCTTC.

About this clone itself: Other DNA sequences within the sample encode an identical CDR3. The chain employs TRBV29-1 and TRBJ2-7; no reliable D call. V lost 1 base and J 3 bases, leaving 7 bases between the germline ends. CDR1 and CDR2 from the germline V gene are SQVTM and ANQGSEA. The CDR3 has 12 residues. The CDR3 reads CSVEGQNYEQYF. CDR3 DNA: TGCAGCGTTGAAGGCCAGAACTACGAGCAGTACTTC.

The genes are TRBV25-1 and TRBJ1-2; 8 bases are a match to TRBD1. The V segment lost 5 bases and the J segment 8 bases; nucleotides outside the gene matches: 10. Germline lookup yields CDR1 MGHDK and CDR2 SYGVNS. The CDR3 runs 14 residues. CDR3 in amino acids: CASSPMGTGRGYTF. As DNA, the CDR3 is TGTGCCAGCAGTCCCATGGGGACAGGAAGAGGCTACACCTTC.

This clone was recorded once. The gene calls are TRBV29-1 and TRBJ1-2; D may be TRBD1 (5 bases). CDR1 and CDR2 (germline): SQVTM, ANQGSEA. The V end was cut by 4 bases, the J end by 7 bases, with 19 bases between. This CDR3 comprises 14 residues. The CDR3 is CSVVEGGVGSGYTF. CDR3 bases: TGCAGCGTTGTAGAGGGAGGGGTTGGTAGTGGCTACACCTTC. Looking up the rest from reference TRBV29-1 and TRBJ1-2 gives the full variable domain: SAVISQKPSRDICQRGTSLTIQCQVDSQVTMMFWYRQQPGQSLTLIATANQGSEATYESGFVIDKFPISRPNLTFSTLTVSNMSPEDSSIYLCSVVEGGVGSGYTFGSGTRLTVV.

The chain uses TRBV9 and TRBJ2-1; 9 nucleotides agree with TRBD2. The CDR3 length is 14 residues. Germline V gene sequence: CDR1 SGDLS, CDR2 YYNGEE. The ends lost 4 bases at V and 7 bases at J; junction bases unmatched: 6. The CDR3 sequence: CASSPSGGWNEQFF. In nucleotides, the CDR3 is TGTGCCAGCAGCCCCAGCGGGGGGTGGAATGAGCAGTTCTTC.

This clone was found a few times. The chain employs TRBV13 and TRBJ1-1; 7 positions agree with TRBD1. Germline CDR1 reads PRHDT; CDR2 reads FYEKMQ (reference sequence). CDR3 length: 15 amino acids. After removal of 4 bases from V and 9 bases from J, the junction contained 14 bases not matched to a gene. The DNA of the CDR3 is TGTGCCAGCAGCTCCGAGGGGGACAGCCCTAAACAAGCTTTCTTT. It encodes CASSSEGDSPKQAFF.

The chain links TRBV4-3 to TRBJ2-7; no clear D gene. The CDR3 has 14 residues. Trimming took 1 base from V and 0 from J, leaving 7 bases between them. The germline V gene encodes CDR1 LGHNA and CDR2 YSLEER. The CDR3 loop reads CASSQATLSYEQYF. The CDR3 bases are TGCGCCAGCAGCCAAGCCACCCTCTCCTACGAGCAGTACTTC.

This sequence joins TRBV25-1 and TRBJ1-1, with 8 bases identical to TRBD1. This CDR3 spans 15 amino acids. Per germline, CDR1 MGHDK and CDR2 SYGVNS. The V gene end was trimmed by 1 base and the J gene end by 5 bases; junction bases not matched to a gene: 6. CDR3 in amino acids: CASSESDRGVTEAFF. The DNA for the CDR3 is TGTGCCAGCAGTGAATCCGACAGGGGAGTTACTGAAGCTTTCTTT.

The rearrangement links TRBV27 to TRBJ2-7; D unresolved. Trimming took off 6 bases at V and 4 bases at J, with 19 bases between the two ends. Germline-derived CDR1 and CDR2 are MNHEY and SMNVEV (reference sequence). The CDR3 runs 15 residues. The CDR3 DNA reads as TGTGCCAGCAGGAAAGTTCCTATACCAAATTACGAGCAGTACTTC. Translated, it gives CASRKVPIPNYEQYF.

This chain links TRBV9 with TRBJ2-7; 8 nucleotides match TRBD1. The CDR3 is 15 residues long. Unmatched junction bases numbered 7, after V lost 5 bases and J lost 0 bases. Germline V gene data show CDR1 as SGDLS and CDR2 as YYNGEE. CDR3 loop: CASSEGQGVSYEQYF. The CDR3 DNA reads as TGTGCCAGCAGTGAAGGACAGGGTGTCTCCTACGAGCAGTACTTC.

The chain is built from TRBV27 and TRBJ2-3, with D unresolved. Trimming removed 7 bases from V and 7 bases from J, with 9 bases in between. Per the germline V gene, CDR1 is MNHEY and CDR2 is SMNVEV (reference sequence). The CDR3 runs 11 residues. CDR3 DNA sequence: TGTGCCAGCATATTTGCCTATACGCAGTATTTT. Its protein product is CASIFAYTQYF.

The gene calls are TRBV6-5 and TRBJ2-5, with no clear D. Germline V gives CDR1 MNHEY, CDR2 SVGAGI. The CDR3 has 10 amino acids. Trimming stripped 8 bases from V and 6 bases from J, with 7 bases between. CDR3 nucleotides: TGTGCCAGCGGTCAGCAGACCCAGTACTTC. Translated: CASGQQTQYF.

The V and J genes are TRBV9 and TRBJ1-1, with D possibly TRBD1 on 5 matching bases. Germline CDR1 reads SGDLS; CDR2 reads YYNGEE. This CDR3 comprises 14 residues. Trimming cost V 0 bases and J 11 bases, with 17 bases left between them. This chain's CDR3 is CASSVVAQVSEAFF. The CDR3 DNA reads as TGTGCCAGCAGCGTAGTGGCACAGGTTAGCGAGGCTTTCTTT.

The chain combines TRBV19 with TRBJ2-5; D gene ambiguous. The V end lost 3 bases, the J end lost 4 bases, and 9 bases lay between the germline ends. The germline gives CDR1 LNHDA, CDR2 SQIVND (reference sequence). This CDR3 is built from 13 residues. Here the CDR3 reads CASSIVGGETQYF. CDR3 DNA: TGTGCCAGTAGTATCGTGGGTGGAGAGACCCAGTACTTC.

The chain links TRBV4-3 to TRBJ1-1; D ambiguous. The germline V and J ends were trimmed by 3 bases and 0 bases, with 5 bases remaining between them. This CDR3 comprises 13 residues. Germline V gene lookup returns CDR1 LGHNA and CDR2 YSLEER. The CDR3 reads CASSQQMNTEAFF. CDR3 DNA sequence: TGCGCCAGCAGCCAGCAAATGAACACTGAAGCTTTCTTT.

This clone was detected a few times. The J gene is TRBJ2-1, the V gene TRBV11-1; D call uncertain. This CDR3 is 12 amino acids long. The V end lost 5 bases, the J end lost 2 bases, and 4 bases lay between the germline ends. Germline CDR1 SGHAT, CDR2 FQDESV (reference sequence). CDR3 amino acids: CASSPAYNEQFF. The CDR3 nucleotides read TGTGCCAGCAGCCCAGCCTACAATGAGCAGTTCTTC. The full variable domain, its missing parts supplied by reference TRBV11-1 and TRBJ2-1, is EAEVAQSPRYKITEKSQAVAFWCDPISGHATLYWYRQILGQGPELLVQFQDESVVDDSQLPKDRFSAERLKGVDSTLKIQPAELGDSAMYLCASSPAYNEQFFGPGTRLTVL.

The chain recombines TRBV4-2 with TRBJ2-7, with a weak D call TRBD2 (6 bases). The CDR3 extends over 15 amino acids. Trimming stripped 0 bases from V and 3 bases from J, with 12 bases between. Germline V CDR1 and CDR2: LGHNA, YNFKEQ. The CDR3 sequence: CASSQERLDYYEQYF. Here the CDR3 DNA reads TGTGCCAGCAGCCAAGAACGCCTGGACTACTACGAGCAGTACTTC.

This clone was seen more than once but under ten times. The rearrangement uses TRBV7-9 and TRBJ2-7, with TRBD1 identical over 9 bases. The germline gives CDR1 SEHNR, CDR2 FQNEAQ (reference sequence). CDR3 length equals 15 residues. The junction had 13 bases not matched to a gene; V was cut back by 6 bases and J by 7 bases. The DNA of the CDR3 is TGTGCCAGCAGTATTGGGGTGACAGGACAGGGGGAGCAGTACTTC. It translates to CASSIGVTGQGEQYF.

In this sample, this clone turned up a few times. The rearrangement joins TRBV5-1 to TRBJ1-1, with D tentatively TRBD1 (6 bases). The CDR3 totals 16 residues. From germline, CDR1 is SGHRS and CDR2 YFSETQ. Deletions cut 4 bases from V and 5 bases from J, with 21 bases between. CDR3 region: CASSPWQGNRGTEAFF. CDR3 DNA sequence: TGCGCCAGCAGCCCGTGGCAGGGGAATAGGGGAACTGAAGCTTTCTTT.

This sequence joins TRBV7-3 and TRBJ1-1; D is ambiguous. The ends were cut back, 1 base at V and 2 bases at J, with 5 bases in the middle. CDR1 SGHTA and CDR2 FQGTGA come from the germline V gene. This CDR3 has 13 residues. CDR3 region: CASSLNRNTEAFF. DNA for the CDR3: TGTGCCAGCAGCTTAAACAGAAACACTGAAGCTTTCTTT.

This clone has more than one count but fewer than ten. The V gene is TRBV29-1, the J gene TRBJ2-3; possible D gene TRBD1, 5 bases. The CDR3 spans 13 residues. From germline, CDR1 is SQVTM and CDR2 ANQGSEA. Trimming stripped 4 bases from V and 1 base from J, with 9 bases between. Here the CDR3 reads CSVVGRGTDTQYF. Here the CDR3 DNA reads TGCAGCGTTGTGGGCAGGGGCACAGATACGCAGTATTTT.

The chain employs TRBV2 and TRBJ2-5; 8 positions match TRBD1. The V gene's germline CDR1 is SNHLY and CDR2 FYNNEI. The ends lost 3 bases at V and 5 bases at J; junction bases unmatched: 8. The CDR3 is 15 residues long. The CDR3: CASSDLGQVIETQYF. The CDR3 DNA sequence: TGTGCCAGCAGTGATCTGGGACAGGTCATCGAGACCCAGTACTTC.

This clone was seen only a few times. This chain connects TRBV5-6 to TRBJ2-7; 7 bases match TRBD1. The CDR3 runs 13 residues. V gave up 4 bases and J gave up 2 bases; unmatched junction bases: 3. CDR1 SGHDT and CDR2 YYEEEE come from the germline V gene. The CDR3 spells CASSKTGTYEQYF. CDR3 nucleotides: TGTGCCAGCAGCAAGACAGGGACCTACGAGCAGTACTTC.

This clone was recorded a few times. J is TRBJ1-2 and V is TRBV29-1; 7 bases are a match to TRBD1. Germline V lookup: CDR1 SQVTM, CDR2 ANQGSEA. With 3 bases clipped from V and 8 bases from J, the junction kept 6 bases outside the gene matches. The CDR3 is made up of 12 amino acids. The CDR3 reads CSVDAGGEGYTF. As DNA, the CDR3 is TGCAGCGTTGATGCAGGGGGAGAAGGCTACACCTTC.

This chain links TRBV5-6 with TRBJ1-2, with D possibly being TRBD1 (6 bases). The CDR3 runs to 16 residues. Germline V gene data show CDR1 as SGHDT and CDR2 as YYEEEE. With 0 bases removed from V and 8 bases from J, the gap between germline ends came to 20 bases. The CDR3 sequence: CASSLADPGGAEGYTF. CDR3 DNA: TGTGCCAGCAGCTTGGCCGATCCCGGGGGGGCAGAGGGCTACACCTTC.

The count of this clone is one. The same CDR3 is also encoded by other DNA sequences in this sample. The V call is TRBV19, the J call TRBJ1-5; 8 nucleotides agree with TRBD1. Germline V gives CDR1 LNHDA, CDR2 SQIVND (reference sequence). The CDR3 length is 14 residues. J lost 6 bases, V lost 3 bases, and 4 bases had no gene match. CDR3 nucleotide sequence: TGTGCCAGTAGTATCCGCGACAGGGGTCAGCCCCAGCATTTT. Protein: CASSIRDRGQPQHF. Complete variable domain (other parts from reference TRBV19 and TRBJ1-5): DGGITQSPKYLFRKEGQNVTLSCEQNLNHDAMYWYRQDPGQGLRLIYYSQIVNDFQKGDIAEGYSVSREKKESFPLTVTSAQKNPTAFYLCASSIRDRGQPQHFGDGTRLSIL.

The chain has TRBV9 and TRBJ2-7; TRBD1 aligns across 7 bases. From germline, CDR1 is SGDLS and CDR2 YYNGEE. With 3 bases clipped from V and 3 bases from J, the junction kept 9 bases outside the gene matches. The CDR3 has 15 amino acids. CDR3 amino acids: CASSEGTETLYEQYF. The DNA of the CDR3 is TGTGCCAGCAGCGAAGGGACAGAGACCCTCTACGAGCAGTACTTC. Drawing the rest from reference TRBV9 and TRBJ2-7, the complete variable domain is DSGVTQTPKHLITATGQRVTLRCSPRSGDLSVYWYQQSLDQGLQFLIQYYNGEERAKGNILERFSAQQFPDLHSELNLSSLELGDSALYFCASSEGTETLYEQYFGPGTRLTVT.